These 3 T cell receptor beta chains were sequenced from one sample in a study of patients and donors after allogeneic stem cell transplantation. One entry per CDR3 protein results from TCRdb running MiXCR on the RT-PCR reads. Of roughly 200,000 distinct CDR3 sequences listed, 38% were seen once; the top ten hold around 10%. The sequencing input was blood, either unsorted or a sorted T cell fraction (not recorded which). The receptors shown here come from a human donor who was either an allogeneic HSCT recipient or a stem cell or donor lymphocyte infusion donor (not recorded which). It is not recorded whose cells these are; they may come from a transplant donor.

J is TRBJ1-6 and V is TRBV6-1; no clear D gene. Deletions cut 3 bases from V and 7 bases from J, with 16 bases between. The CDR3 totals 16 residues. Per the germline V gene, CDR1 is MNHNS and CDR2 is SASEGT. The CDR3 loop reads CASSDAPRTGNSPLHF. The DNA for the CDR3 is TGTGCCAGCAGTGACGCCCCCCGGACGGGGAATTCACCCCTCCACTTT.

This clonotype was recorded a few times. The chain carries TRBV5-1 and TRBJ1-5; D is undetermined. V was clipped by 7 bases and J by 3 bases, with 11 bases between them. CDR1 and CDR2 from the germline V gene are SGHRS and YFSETQ. This CDR3 comprises 13 residues. CDR3 nucleotide sequence: TGCGCCAGCGGCCTCCCCTTCAATCAGCCCCAGCATTTT. This sequence encodes CASGLPFNQPQHF.

The chain is built from TRBV20-1 and TRBJ1-1; 8 positions match TRBD1. Germline V gene data show CDR1 as DFQATT and CDR2 as SNEGSKA (reference sequence). The CDR3 is made up of 16 amino acids. V was pared by 5 bases and J by 0 bases, with 11 bases of the junction left unmatched. The CDR3 bases are TGCAGTGCTCAACCGGGGACAGGAATTATGAACACTGAAGCTTTCTTT. Translated: CSAQPGTGIMNTEAFF.